This T cell receptor beta chain originates from a study of radiotherapy plus CTLA-4 blockade in lung cancer. Study at large: Disease control was achieved by around 33% of patients, and objective responses by 18%.

Ipilimumab-mediated CTLA-4 blockade plus focal radiation was given to patients having chemo-refractory metastatic non-small-cell lung cancer. A word on this clone: The antigen is unknown.

Generated by immunoSEQ multiplex PCR, the TCRdb table keeps only in-frame clones and is missing some. The data show about 97,000 clones, with 65% to 80% seen just once and 2.5% to 3.5% held by the top ten. In germline, CDR1 is SGDLS, CDR2 YYNGEE. Trimming stripped 4 bases from V and 4 bases from J, with 14 bases between. The CDR3 extends over 15 amino acids. Findings of the study overall: Tumor-derived TCR clones expanded in blood after radiotherapy plus ipilimumab. Early blood T cell clone dynamics, with interferon-beta, were reported to best predict response.

Here the sequenced sample was peripheral blood, taken from a patient treated with radiotherapy plus ipilimumab. The source is a human donor with non-small cell lung cancer who had a partial response to radiotherapy plus ipilimumab. Some clones in this sample may be carry-over from other donors' samples. The gene calls are TRBV9 and TRBJ2-2; maybe TRBD2 (7 bases). This chain's CDR3 is CASSRRGRATGELFF. The DNA for the CDR3 is TGTGCCAGCAGCCGGAGGGGGAGGGCCACCGGGGAGCTGTTTTTT.